This T cell receptor beta chain originates from a study of blood T cell repertoires in COVID-19. TCRdb's copy holds only in-frame clones and misses some; the assay was immunoSEQ multiplex PCR. The sample carries over 110,000 clones, around three quarters recorded once. This CDR3 has 15 residues. CDR1 KGHSH and CDR2 LQKENI come from the germline V gene. Germline trimming cut 3 bases from V and 4 bases from J; bases unmatched to any gene: 4. The clonotype was recovered from a man at least 80 years old with acute or convalescent COVID-19. Sequencing was done on a sample of peripheral blood. The chain links TRBV18 to TRBJ2-7; 12 bases map to TRBD1. CDR3 region: CASSPGTGGEYEQYF. The DNA for the CDR3 is TGTGCCAGCTCACCCGGGACAGGGGGCGAGTACGAGCAGTACTTC.